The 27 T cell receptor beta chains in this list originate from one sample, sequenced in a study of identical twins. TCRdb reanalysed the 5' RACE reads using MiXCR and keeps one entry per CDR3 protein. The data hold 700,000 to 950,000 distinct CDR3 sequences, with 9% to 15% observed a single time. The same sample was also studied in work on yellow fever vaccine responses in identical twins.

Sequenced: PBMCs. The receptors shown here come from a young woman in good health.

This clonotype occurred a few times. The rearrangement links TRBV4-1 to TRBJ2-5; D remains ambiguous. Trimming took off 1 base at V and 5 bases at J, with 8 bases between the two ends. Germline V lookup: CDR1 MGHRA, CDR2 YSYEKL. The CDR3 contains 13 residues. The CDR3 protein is CASSQGSSETQYF. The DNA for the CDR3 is TGCGCCAGCAGCCAAGGCTCCAGCGAGACCCAGTACTTC.

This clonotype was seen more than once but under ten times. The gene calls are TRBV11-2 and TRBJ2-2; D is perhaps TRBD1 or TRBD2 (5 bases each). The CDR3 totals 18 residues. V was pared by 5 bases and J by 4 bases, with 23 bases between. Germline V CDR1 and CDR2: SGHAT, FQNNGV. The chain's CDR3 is CASSLPGIKGRSTGELFF. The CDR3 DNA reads TGTGCCAGCAGCCTCCCCGGGATAAAGGGGCGGAGCACCGGGGAGCTGTTTTTT.

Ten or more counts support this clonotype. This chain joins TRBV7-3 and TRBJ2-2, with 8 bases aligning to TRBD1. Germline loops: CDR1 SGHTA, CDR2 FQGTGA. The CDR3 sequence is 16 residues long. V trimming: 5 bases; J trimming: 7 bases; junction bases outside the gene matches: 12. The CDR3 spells CASSQNAGGAGGELFF. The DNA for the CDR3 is TGTGCCAGCAGCCAGAATGCAGGGGGCGCAGGCGGGGAGCTGTTTTTT.

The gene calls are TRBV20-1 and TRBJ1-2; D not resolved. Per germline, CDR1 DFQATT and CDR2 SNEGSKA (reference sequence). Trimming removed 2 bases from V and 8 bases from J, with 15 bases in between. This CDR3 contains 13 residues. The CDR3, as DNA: TGCAGTGCTAGACCGACTTCACTTGGGGGCTACACCTTC. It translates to CSARPTSLGGYTF.

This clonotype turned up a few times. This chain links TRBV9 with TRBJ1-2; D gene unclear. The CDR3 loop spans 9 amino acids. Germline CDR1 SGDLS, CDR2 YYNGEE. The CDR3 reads CPGAYGYTF. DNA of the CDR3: TGTCCGGGCGCCTATGGCTACACCTTC.

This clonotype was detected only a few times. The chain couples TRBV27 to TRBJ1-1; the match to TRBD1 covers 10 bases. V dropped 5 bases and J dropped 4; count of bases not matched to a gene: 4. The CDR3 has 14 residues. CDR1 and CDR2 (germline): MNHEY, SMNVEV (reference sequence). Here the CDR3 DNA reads TGTGCCAGCAGTGAAGGACAGGGGGGCACTGAAGCTTTCTTT. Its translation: CASSEGQGGTEAFF.

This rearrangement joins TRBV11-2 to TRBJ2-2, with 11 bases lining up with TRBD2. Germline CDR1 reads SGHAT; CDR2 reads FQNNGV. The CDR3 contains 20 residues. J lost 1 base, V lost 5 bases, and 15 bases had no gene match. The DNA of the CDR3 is TGTGCCAGCAGCCCCACAGGAGGAGTCGGACTAGCGGGGAACACCGGGGAGCTGTTTTTT. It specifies CASSPTGGVGLAGNTGELFF. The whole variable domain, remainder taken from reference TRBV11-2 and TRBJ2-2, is EAGVAQSPRYKIIEKRQSVAFWCNPISGHATLYWYQQILGQGPKLLIQFQNNGVVDDSQLPKDRFSAERLKGVDSTLKIQPAKLEDSAVYLCASSPTGGVGLAGNTGELFFGEGSRLTVL.

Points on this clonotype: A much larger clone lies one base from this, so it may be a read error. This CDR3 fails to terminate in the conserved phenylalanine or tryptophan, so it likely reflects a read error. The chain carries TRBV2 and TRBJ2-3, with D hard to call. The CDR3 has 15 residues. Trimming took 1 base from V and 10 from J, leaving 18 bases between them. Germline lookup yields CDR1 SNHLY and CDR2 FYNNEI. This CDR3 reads CASSEGSISPGAQYL. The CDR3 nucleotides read TGTGCCAGCAGTGAAGGGTCTATCAGCCCCGGTGCGCAGTATCTT.

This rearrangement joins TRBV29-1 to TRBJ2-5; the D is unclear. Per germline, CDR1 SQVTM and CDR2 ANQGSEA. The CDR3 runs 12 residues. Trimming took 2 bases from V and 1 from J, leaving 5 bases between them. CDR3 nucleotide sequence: TGCAGCGTTGAACGGGCCCAAGAGACCCAGTACTTC. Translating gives CSVERAQETQYF.

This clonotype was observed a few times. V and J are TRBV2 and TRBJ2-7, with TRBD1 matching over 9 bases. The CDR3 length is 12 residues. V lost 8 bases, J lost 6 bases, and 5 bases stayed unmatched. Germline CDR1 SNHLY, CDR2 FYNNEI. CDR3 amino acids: CASGGQGFEQYF. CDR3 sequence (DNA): TGTGCCAGCGGGGGACAGGGTTTCGAGCAGTACTTC.

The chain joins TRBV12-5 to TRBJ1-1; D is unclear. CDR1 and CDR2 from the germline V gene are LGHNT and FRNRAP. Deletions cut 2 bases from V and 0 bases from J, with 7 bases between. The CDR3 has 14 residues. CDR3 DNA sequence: TGTGCTAGTGGTTTGCGGGAGCTGAACACTGAAGCTTTCTTT. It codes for CASGLRELNTEAFF. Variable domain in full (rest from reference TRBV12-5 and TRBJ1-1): DARVTQTPRHKVTEMGQEVTMRCQPILGHNTVFWYRQTMMQGLELLAYFRNRAPLDDSGMPKDRFSAEMPDATLATLKIQPSEPRDSAVYFCASGLRELNTEAFFGQGTRLTVV.

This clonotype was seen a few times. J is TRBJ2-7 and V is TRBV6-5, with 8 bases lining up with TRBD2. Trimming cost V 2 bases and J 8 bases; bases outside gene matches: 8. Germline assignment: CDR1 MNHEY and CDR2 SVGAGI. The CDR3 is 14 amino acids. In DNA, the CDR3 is TGTGCCAGCAGTTACGGCGCGGGAGGAATTAAGCAGTACTTC. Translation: CASSYGAGGIKQYF.

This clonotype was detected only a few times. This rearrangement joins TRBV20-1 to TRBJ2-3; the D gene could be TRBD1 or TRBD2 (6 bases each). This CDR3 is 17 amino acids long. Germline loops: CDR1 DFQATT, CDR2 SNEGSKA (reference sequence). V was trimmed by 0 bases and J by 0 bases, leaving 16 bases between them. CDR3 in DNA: TGCAGTGCTAGAGATGTTACGGGGGCAGCGAGCACAGATACGCAGTATTTT. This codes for CSARDVTGAASTDTQYF.

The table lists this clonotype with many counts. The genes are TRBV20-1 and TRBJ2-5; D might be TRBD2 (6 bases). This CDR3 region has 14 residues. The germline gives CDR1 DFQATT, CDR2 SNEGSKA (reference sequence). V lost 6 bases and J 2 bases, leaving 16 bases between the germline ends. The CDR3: CSAGGGGLQETQYF. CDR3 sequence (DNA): TGCAGTGCGGGTGGTGGAGGGCTACAAGAGACCCAGTACTTC.

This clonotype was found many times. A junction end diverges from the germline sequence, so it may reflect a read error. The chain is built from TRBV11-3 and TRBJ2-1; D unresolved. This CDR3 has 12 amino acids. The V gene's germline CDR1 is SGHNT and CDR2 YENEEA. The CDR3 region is CASSLVLNEQFF. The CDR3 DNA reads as TGCGCCAGCAGCTTGGTACTCAATGAGCAGTTCTTC.

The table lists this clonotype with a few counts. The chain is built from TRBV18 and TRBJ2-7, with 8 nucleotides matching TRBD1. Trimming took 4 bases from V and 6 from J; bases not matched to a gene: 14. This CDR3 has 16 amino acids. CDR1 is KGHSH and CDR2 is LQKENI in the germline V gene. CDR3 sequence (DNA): TGTGCCAGCTCACAGATTGATGACAGGGGAGGTTCCGAGCAGTACTTC. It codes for CASSQIDDRGGSEQYF.

The CDR3 DNA follows: TGTGCCAGCAGTAGGGACAGGGATTCCTATAATTCACCCCTCCACTTT. Translating gives CASSRDRDSYNSPLHF. This chain joins TRBV6-1 and TRBJ1-6, with TRBD1 matching 9 bases. Germline V gene sequence: CDR1 MNHNS, CDR2 SASEGT. The CDR3 extends over 16 amino acids. Trimming removed 5 bases from V and 1 base from J; junction bases left unmatched: 3.

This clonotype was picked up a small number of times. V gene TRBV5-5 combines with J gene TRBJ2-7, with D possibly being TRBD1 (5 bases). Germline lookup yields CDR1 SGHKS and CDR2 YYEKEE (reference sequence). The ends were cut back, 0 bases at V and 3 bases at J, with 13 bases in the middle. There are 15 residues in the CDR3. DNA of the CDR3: TGTGCCAGCAGCTTGGGCTCAGGGAAGGGCTACGAGCAGTACTTC. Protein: CASSLGSGKGYEQYF.

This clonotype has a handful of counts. The chain's CDR3 is CASSFRDRLANYGYTF. The CDR3 region has the DNA TGTGCCAGCAGTTTCCGGGACAGACTTGCTAACTATGGCTACACCTTC. The chain is built from TRBV28 and TRBJ1-2; 7 nucleotides match TRBD1. CDR1 MDHEN and CDR2 SYDVKM come from the germline V gene. With 3 bases clipped from V and 0 bases from J, the junction kept 7 bases outside the gene matches. The CDR3 runs to 16 residues.

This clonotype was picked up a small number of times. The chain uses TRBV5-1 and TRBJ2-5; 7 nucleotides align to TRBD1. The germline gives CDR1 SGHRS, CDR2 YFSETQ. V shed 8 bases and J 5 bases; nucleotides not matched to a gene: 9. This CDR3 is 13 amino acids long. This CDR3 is CASGRQGRETQYF. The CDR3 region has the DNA TGCGCCAGTGGAAGACAGGGTCGGGAGACCCAGTACTTC. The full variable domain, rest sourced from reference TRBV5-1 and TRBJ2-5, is KAGVTQTPRYLIKTRGQQVTLSCSPISGHRSVSWYQQTPGQGLQFLFEYFSETQRNKGNFPGRFSGRQFSNSRSEMNVSTLELGDSALYLCASGRQGRETQYFGPGTRLLVL.

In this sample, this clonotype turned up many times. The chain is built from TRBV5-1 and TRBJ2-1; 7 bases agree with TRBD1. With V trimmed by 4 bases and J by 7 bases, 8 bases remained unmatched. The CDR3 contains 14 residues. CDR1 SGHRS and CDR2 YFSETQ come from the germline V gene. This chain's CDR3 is CASSNQQGRNEQFF. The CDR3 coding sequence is TGCGCCAGCAGCAACCAACAGGGGCGGAATGAGCAGTTCTTC.

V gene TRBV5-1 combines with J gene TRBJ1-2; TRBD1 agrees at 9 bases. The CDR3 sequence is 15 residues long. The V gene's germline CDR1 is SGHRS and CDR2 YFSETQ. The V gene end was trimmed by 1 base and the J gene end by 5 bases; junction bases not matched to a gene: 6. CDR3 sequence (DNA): TGCGCCAGCAGCTTGTCCCCGGGACAGGGTTATGGCTACACCTTC. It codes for CASSLSPGQGYGYTF.

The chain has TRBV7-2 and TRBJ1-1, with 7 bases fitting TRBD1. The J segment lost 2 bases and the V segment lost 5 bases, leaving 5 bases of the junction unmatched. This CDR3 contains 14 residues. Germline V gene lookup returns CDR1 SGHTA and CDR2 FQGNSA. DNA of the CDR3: TGTGCCAGCAGCCGACAGGGATTCAACACTGAAGCTTTCTTT. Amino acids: CASSRQGFNTEAFF.

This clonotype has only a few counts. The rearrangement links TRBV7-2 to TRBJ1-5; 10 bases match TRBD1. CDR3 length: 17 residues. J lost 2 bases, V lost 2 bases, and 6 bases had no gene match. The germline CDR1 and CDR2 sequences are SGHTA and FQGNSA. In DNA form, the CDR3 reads TGTGCCAGCAGCTTAAAAGGGGGGACAGGGGGCAATCAGCCCCAGCATTTT. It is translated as CASSLKGGTGGNQPQHF.

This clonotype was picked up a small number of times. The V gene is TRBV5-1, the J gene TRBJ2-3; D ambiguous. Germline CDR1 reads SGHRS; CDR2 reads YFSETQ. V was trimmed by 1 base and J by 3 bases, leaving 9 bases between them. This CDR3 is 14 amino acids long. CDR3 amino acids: CASSLNPGTDTQYF. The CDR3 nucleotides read TGCGCCAGCAGCTTGAACCCGGGTACAGATACGCAGTATTTT.

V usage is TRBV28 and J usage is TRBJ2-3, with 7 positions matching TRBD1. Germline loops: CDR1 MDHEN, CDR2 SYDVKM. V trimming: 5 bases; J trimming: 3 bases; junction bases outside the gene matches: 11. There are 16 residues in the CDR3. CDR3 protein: CASSPGHRGGTDTQYF. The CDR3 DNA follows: TGTGCCAGCAGTCCCGGACACAGGGGCGGGACAGATACGCAGTATTTT.

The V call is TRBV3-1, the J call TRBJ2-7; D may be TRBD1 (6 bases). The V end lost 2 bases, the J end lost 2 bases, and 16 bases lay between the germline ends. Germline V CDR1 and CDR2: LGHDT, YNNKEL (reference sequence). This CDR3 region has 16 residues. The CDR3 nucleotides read TGTGCCAGCAGCCAACTCCGGACAGCCCCACCCTACGAGCAGTACTTC. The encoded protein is CASSQLRTAPPYEQYF.